The rows below give T cell receptor beta chains drawn from one sample of a study of Graves' ophthalmopathy and Graves' hyperthyroidism. TCRdb recomputed calls from the multiplex PCR reads with MiXCR, one row per CDR3 protein. In the table there are about 660,000 distinct CDR3 sequences, about two fifths of which are singletons. Sequencing used peripheral blood. The receptors were sampled from an adult man with Graves' ophthalmopathy. The CDR3 runs from the conserved cysteine through the conserved F or W. Fields, in order: clone size, V gene, J gene, D gene, CDR3 protein, CDR3 DNA. The D gene is left open where the match is weak. Clone size appears in some rows only: once, few, many, or a class for an expanded clone.

clone size: few; V gene: TRBV5-5; J gene: TRBJ1-2; D gene: -; CDR3 protein: CASSYDRSLGYTF; CDR3 DNA: TGTGCCAGCAGCTACGACAGATCCTTGGGCTACACCTTC
clone size: many; V gene: TRBV7-6; J gene: TRBJ2-5; D gene: -; CDR3 protein: CAGPTGSGQETQYF; CDR3 DNA: TGTGCCGGCCCCACGGGTAGCGGCCAAGAGACCCAGTACTTC
clone size: many; V gene: TRBV24-1; J gene: TRBJ1-2; D gene: TRBD1; CDR3 protein: CATSDRDSGGYTF; CDR3 DNA: TGTGCCACCAGTGACCGGGACAGTGGGGGCTACACCTTC
clone size: -; V gene: TRBV19; J gene: TRBJ1-6; D gene: TRBD1; CDR3 protein: CASTPRTGHNSPLHF; CDR3 DNA: TGTGCCAGTACCCCTCGGACAGGGCACAATTCACCCCTCCACTTT
clone size: -; V gene: TRBV2; J gene: TRBJ2-7; D gene: -; CDR3 protein: CASSPFPQPFEQYF; CDR3 DNA: TGTGCCAGCTCACCATTCCCCCAACCCTTCGAGCAGTACTTC
clone size: many; V gene: TRBV9; J gene: TRBJ1-3; D gene: TRBD1; CDR3 protein: CASSVDGRQGGNTIYF; CDR3 DNA: TGTGCCAGCAGCGTAGATGGGAGACAGGGTGGAAACACCATATATTTT
clone size: -; V gene: TRBV30; J gene: TRBJ2-7; D gene: -; CDR3 protein: CAGSWGEQYF; CDR3 DNA: TGTGCCGGGTCATGGGGCGAGCAGTACTTC
clone size: many; V gene: TRBV7-9; J gene: TRBJ1-2; D gene: -; CDR3 protein: CASSPVVGGGYGYTF; CDR3 DNA: TGTGCCAGCAGCCCCGTGGTCGGGGGAGGCTATGGCTACACCTTC
clone size: -; V gene: TRBV11-2; J gene: TRBJ1-6; D gene: -; CDR3 protein: CASSLGLPLHF; CDR3 DNA: TGTGCCAGCAGCTTAGGACTACCCCTCCACTTT
clone size: few; V gene: TRBV20-1; J gene: TRBJ2-5; D gene: TRBD2; CDR3 protein: CSARLLAGDQETQYF; CDR3 DNA: TGCAGTGCTAGATTACTAGCGGGGGACCAAGAGACCCAGTACTTC
clone size: few; V gene: TRBV7-2; J gene: TRBJ2-7; D gene: -; CDR3 protein: CASSLSGILGEQYF; CDR3 DNA: TGTGCCAGCAGCTTGTCCGGTATCCTAGGCGAGCAGTACTTC
clone size: -; V gene: TRBV6-6; J gene: TRBJ2-2; D gene: -; CDR3 protein: CASSSESGELFF; CDR3 DNA: TGTGCCAGCAGTTCCGAGTCCGGGGAGCTGTTTTTT
clone size: -; V gene: TRBV4-1; J gene: TRBJ1-6; D gene: -; CDR3 protein: CASSPGTSPSSPLHF; CDR3 DNA: TGCGCCAGCAGCCCCGGGACATCCCCCTCTTCACCCCTCCACTTT
clone size: -; V gene: TRBV12-3/TRBV12-4; J gene: TRBJ2-2; D gene: -; CDR3 protein: CASSRGTANTGELFF; CDR3 DNA: TGTGCCAGCAGTCGCGGGACAGCGAACACCGGGGAGCTGTTTTTT
clone size: -; V gene: TRBV2; J gene: TRBJ2-2; D gene: -; CDR3 protein: CASSHLEGVFNTGELFF; CDR3 DNA: TGTGCCAGCAGTCACCTAGAAGGGGTTTTCAACACCGGGGAGCTGTTTTTT
clone size: -; V gene: TRBV7-9; J gene: TRBJ2-5; D gene: -; CDR3 protein: CASSRTEGTGETQYF; CDR3 DNA: TGTGCCAGCAGCCGGACAGAAGGGACCGGGGAGACCCAGTACTTC
clone size: -; V gene: TRBV7-8; J gene: TRBJ2-6; D gene: -; CDR3 protein: CASRDRNTGANVLTF; CDR3 DNA: TGTGCCAGCCGAGACAGGAACACTGGGGCCAACGTCCTGACTTTC
clone size: many; V gene: TRBV6-6; J gene: TRBJ2-7; D gene: -; CDR3 protein: CASSEAWGPHEQYF; CDR3 DNA: TGTGCCAGCAGTGAAGCGTGGGGGCCCCACGAGCAGTACTTC
clone size: -; V gene: TRBV9; J gene: TRBJ1-5; D gene: TRBD1; CDR3 protein: CASSGGQGLSQPQHF; CDR3 DNA: TGTGCCAGCAGCGGAGGACAGGGCCTTTCACAGCCCCAGCATTTT
clone size: -; V gene: TRBV10-3; J gene: TRBJ1-5; D gene: -; CDR3 protein: CASPGGNQPQHF; CDR3 DNA: TGTGCCTCGCCGGGGGGCAATCAGCCCCAGCATTTT